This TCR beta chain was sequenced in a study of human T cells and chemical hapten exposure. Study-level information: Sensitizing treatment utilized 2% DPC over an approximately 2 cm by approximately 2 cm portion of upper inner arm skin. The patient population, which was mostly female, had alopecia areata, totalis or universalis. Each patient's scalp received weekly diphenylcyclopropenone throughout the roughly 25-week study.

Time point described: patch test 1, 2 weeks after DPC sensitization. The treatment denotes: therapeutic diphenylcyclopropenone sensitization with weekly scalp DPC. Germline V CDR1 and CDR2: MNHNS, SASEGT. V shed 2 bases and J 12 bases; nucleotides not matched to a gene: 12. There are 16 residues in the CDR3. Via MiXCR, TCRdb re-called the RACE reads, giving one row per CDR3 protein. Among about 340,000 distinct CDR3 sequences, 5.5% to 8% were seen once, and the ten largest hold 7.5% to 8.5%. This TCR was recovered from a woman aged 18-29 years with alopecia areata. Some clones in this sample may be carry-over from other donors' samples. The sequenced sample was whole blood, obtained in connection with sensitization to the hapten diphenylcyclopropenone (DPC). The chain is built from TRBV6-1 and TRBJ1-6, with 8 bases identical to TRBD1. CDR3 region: CASSEMGTGLGVPLHF. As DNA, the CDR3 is TGTGCCAGCAGTGAAATGGGGACAGGACTAGGAGTACCCCTCCACTTT.